The 18 T cell receptor beta chains listed next were all sequenced from one sample in a study of CD8+ T cells in alopecia areata (dated by TCRdb to the late 2010s). The sample's treatment or condition label, decoded: oral pan-JAK inhibitor, 5-10 mg twice daily. The library was produced with the immunoSEQ multiplex PCR assay. RNA was extracted from all samples and reverse transcribed into cDNA as template for TCR sequencing. Held by TCRdb, this immuneACCESS table contains in-frame sequences only and omits some clones. Under half of the omission traces to an unresolved V gene where checked; the cause of the rest is unknown. For this sample there are 150,000 to 200,000 clones; more than 55% appear just once. The top ten clonotypes cover approximately 1.3% of the sample. The sequences come from CD4+ T cells sorted from blood, collected between weeks 47 and 50, from a patient treated with tofacitinib. These receptors came from a human donor with alopecia areata.

This clone was recorded a few times. The chain recombines TRBV7-9 with TRBJ2-5; 12 bases are shared with TRBD2. The J segment lost 4 bases and the V segment lost 5 bases, leaving 5 bases of the junction unmatched. CDR1 is SEHNR, CDR2 FQNEAQ, per germline (reference sequence). The CDR3 contains 15 residues. The CDR3 region is CASSPGLAGRETQYF. The CDR3 DNA follows: TGTGCCAGCAGCCCCGGACTAGCGGGGAGAGAGACCCAGTACTTC.

This clone was counted only a few times. This chain connects TRBV4-2 to TRBJ1-2, with 9 bases fitting TRBD1. V shed 1 base and J 4 bases; nucleotides not matched to a gene: 4. This CDR3 is 15 amino acids long. Germline CDR1 LGHNA, CDR2 YNFKEQ. The CDR3 sequence is CASSQGQGESYGYTF. In DNA, the CDR3 is TGTGCCAGCAGCCAAGGACAGGGGGAAAGCTATGGCTACACCTTC.

The CDR3 DNA reads as TGCAGCGTTCGGGGGGAGGGGGACCAGCCCCAGCATTTT. Amino acids: CSVRGEGDQPQHF. The J gene is TRBJ1-5, the V gene TRBV29-1; D is possibly TRBD1 (6 bases). There are 13 residues in the CDR3. V lost 5 bases and J 7 bases, leaving 15 bases between the germline ends. Germline V gene sequence: CDR1 SQVTM, CDR2 ANQGSEA. Drawing the rest from reference TRBV29-1 and TRBJ1-5, the complete variable domain is SAVISQKPSRDICQRGTSLTIQCQVDSQVTMMFWYRQQPGQSLTLIATANQGSEATYESGFVIDKFPISRPNLTFSTLTVSNMSPEDSSIYLCSVRGEGDQPQHFGDGTRLSIL.

The genes are TRBV4-3 and TRBJ1-2; TRBD1 is a possible D gene (5 bases). V lost 0 bases and J lost 2, with 7 bases in between. This CDR3 region has 14 residues. Germline V gene lookup returns CDR1 LGHNA and CDR2 YSLEER. The DNA of the CDR3 is TGCGCCAGCAGCCAAGACGGGGGGAACTATGGCTACACCTTC. Translated, it gives CASSQDGGNYGYTF.

V is TRBV5-6 and J is TRBJ1-2; 10 nucleotides line up with TRBD1. This CDR3 spans 17 amino acids. The germline V gene encodes CDR1 SGHDT and CDR2 YYEEEE. Trimming removed 4 bases from V and 8 bases from J; junction bases left unmatched: 17. The CDR3 nucleotides read TGTGCCAGCAGCCTGATTCGGGGACAGGGGCCCTTTGGGGGCTACACCTTC. The encoded protein is CASSLIRGQGPFGGYTF. Variable domain in full (rest from reference TRBV5-6 and TRBJ1-2): DAGVTQSPTHLIKTRGQQVTLRCSPKSGHDTVSWYQQALGQGPQFIFQYYEEEERQRGNFPDRFSGHQFPNYSSELNVNALLLGDSALYLCASSLIRGQGPFGGYTFGSGTRLTVV.

The chain uses TRBV30 and TRBJ2-7, with 10 nucleotides matching TRBD2. CDR1 is GTSNPN and CDR2 is SVGIG in the germline V gene (reference sequence). The CDR3 contains 14 residues. J lost 5 bases, V lost 5 bases, and 9 bases had no gene match. This chain's CDR3 is CAWRTTSGVNEQYF. As DNA, the CDR3 is TGTGCCTGGCGGACAACTAGCGGGGTAAACGAGCAGTACTTC.

This chain links TRBV30 with TRBJ1-4; D not resolved. The CDR3 runs 13 residues. Trimming took 4 bases from V and 2 from J, leaving 8 bases between them. Per germline, CDR1 GTSNPN and CDR2 SVGIG (reference sequence). CDR3 protein: CAWMANTNEKLFF. In DNA, the CDR3 is TGTGCCTGGATGGCGAATACTAATGAAAAACTGTTTTTT.

This clone appeared a few times. V and J are TRBV27 and TRBJ1-1, with TRBD1 matching 7 bases. The CDR3 spans 16 residues. V lost 5 bases to trimming and J lost 1 base; unmatched junction nucleotides: 10. Germline V gene sequence: CDR1 MNHEY, CDR2 SMNVEV (reference sequence). The CDR3 nucleotides are TGTGCCAGCAGTGAAGACAGGGAAAATAGGAACACTGAAGCTTTCTTT. Amino acid sequence: CASSEDRENRNTEAFF.

V is TRBV21-1 and J is TRBJ2-5; TRBD1 is taken as the D call from the table, unchecked against the DNA. TRBV21-1 is a pseudogene locus. This CDR3 spans 14 amino acids. CDR3: CASSCHRGRETQYF. CDR3 DNA: TGTGCCAGCAGTTGTCACAGGGGGCGGGAGACCCAGTACTTC.

The V call is TRBV4-3, the J call TRBJ1-2; no clear D gene. The CDR3 totals 19 residues. V was clipped by 0 bases and J by 4 bases, with 24 bases between them. Germline loops: CDR1 LGHNA, CDR2 YSLEER. The chain's CDR3 is CASSQDLKMVLGRVYGYTF. The CDR3 nucleotides read TGCGCCAGCAGCCAAGACCTCAAGATGGTTTTGGGGAGGGTCTATGGCTACACCTTC.

This chain joins TRBV6-1 and TRBJ2-1; tentatively, D is TRBD1 or TRBD2 (6 bases each). Germline V gene sequence: CDR1 MNHNS, CDR2 SASEGT. This CDR3 is 15 amino acids long. Trimming left V 6 bases short and J 7 bases short, with 19 bases between. CDR3 loop: CASRGGQVLRNEQFF. CDR3 in DNA: TGTGCCAGCAGGGGGGGACAAGTCCTCCGGAATGAGCAGTTCTTC.

The chain carries TRBV25-1 and TRBJ1-2; D remains ambiguous. V lost 1 base, J lost 2 bases, and 8 bases lay in between. The germline CDR1 and CDR2 sequences are MGHDK and SYGVNS. The CDR3 has 14 residues. CDR3 sequence (DNA): TGTGCCAGCAGTGAATCATACAGCAACTATGGCTACACCTTC. Translation gives CASSESYSNYGYTF.

The CDR3 reads CASSLVTSGLSTDTQYF. The CDR3 coding sequence is TGTGCCAGCAGCTTAGTGACTAGCGGGCTTAGCACAGATACGCAGTATTTT. This rearrangement joins TRBV7-8 to TRBJ2-3; 10 bases line up with TRBD2. The CDR3 is 17 residues long. Germline V gene sequence: CDR1 SGHVS, CDR2 FQNEAQ. V was clipped by 1 base and J by 0 bases; unmatched bases: 4.

The chain has TRBV4-3 and TRBJ2-5; 10 bases align to TRBD2. V trimming: 2 bases; J trimming: 5 bases; junction bases outside the gene matches: 2. CDR1 and CDR2 (germline): LGHNA, YSLEER. The CDR3 is made up of 14 amino acids. CDR3 protein: CASSQLAGDETQYF. In nucleotides, the CDR3 is TGCGCCAGCAGCCAACTAGCGGGGGATGAGACCCAGTACTTC.

The chain employs TRBV7-2 and TRBJ2-6; TRBD1 might be the D (5 bases). Per the germline V gene, CDR1 is SGHTA and CDR2 is FQGNSA. The CDR3 sequence is 15 residues long. Trimming left V 5 bases short and J 0 bases short, with 8 bases between. CDR3 protein: CASSPQGSGANVLTF. The DNA for the CDR3 is TGTGCCAGCAGCCCCCAGGGCTCTGGGGCCAACGTCCTGACTTTC.

The V call is TRBV29-1, the J call TRBJ2-5, with TRBD1 identical over 8 bases. This CDR3 spans 13 amino acids. V lost 6 bases and J lost 5; bases outside the gene matches: 8. CDR1 is SQVTM, CDR2 ANQGSEA, per germline. The CDR3 here is CSVGTGLGETQYF. Written as DNA, the CDR3 is TGCAGCGTGGGGACAGGACTGGGGGAGACCCAGTACTTC. The full variable domain, completed using reference TRBV29-1 and TRBJ2-5, is SAVISQKPSRDICQRGTSLTIQCQVDSQVTMMFWYRQQPGQSLTLIATANQGSEATYESGFVIDKFPISRPNLTFSTLTVSNMSPEDSSIYLCSVGTGLGETQYFGPGTRLLVL.

The rearrangement uses TRBV27 and TRBJ2-7; 8 bases agree with TRBD2. The V gene's germline CDR1 is MNHEY and CDR2 SMNVEV (reference sequence). The CDR3 has 13 amino acids. With V trimmed by 7 bases and J by 5 bases, 7 bases remained unmatched. The DNA for the CDR3 is TGTGCCAGCAAGGGCAGCGGGGGCCACGAGCAGTACTTC. This codes for CASKGSGGHEQYF.

This chain uses TRBV18 with TRBJ1-5; no clear D. With 3 bases removed from V and 0 bases from J, the gap between germline ends came to 12 bases. Germline V lookup: CDR1 KGHSH, CDR2 LQKENI. The CDR3 is 16 amino acids. The CDR3 loop is CASSPTYADSNQPQHF. The CDR3 coding sequence is TGTGCCAGCTCACCGACCTATGCGGATAGCAATCAGCCCCAGCATTTT.